Presented here are 6 T cell receptor beta chains from one specimen sequenced in a study of shared clonotypes between healthy human individuals. Terminally differentiated effector memory CD45RA+ cells were left out of the naive CD8 fraction, which was CD45RO-negative and positively selected for CCR7. TCRdb's copy holds only in-frame clones and misses some; the assay was immunoSEQ multiplex PCR. The table has some 2,100,000 clones, about 93% seen once. The source material was naive CD8+ T cells from PBMCs. All receptors derive from a man aged 18 to 29 in good health. Some clones in this sample may be carry-over from other donors' samples.

In the case of this clone: The sample carries other DNA sequences with the same CDR3. This rearrangement joins TRBV2 to TRBJ2-7, with a tentative D call TRBD2 (5 bases). Looked up from germline, CDR1 is SNHLY and CDR2 is FYNNEI. The germline V and J ends were trimmed by 7 bases and 2 bases, with 9 bases remaining between them. There are 12 residues in the CDR3. The CDR3 sequence: CASTRGTYEQYF. DNA for the CDR3: TGTGCCAGCACCCGAGGGACCTACGAGCAGTACTTC.

The chain carries TRBV28 and TRBJ2-1; D unclear. Germline CDR1 MDHEN, CDR2 SYDVKM. This CDR3 region has 11 residues. The V end was cut by 7 bases, the J end by 6 bases, with 7 bases between. The chain's CDR3 is CASNRANEQFF. For the CDR3, the DNA is TGTGCCAGCAACCGGGCCAATGAGCAGTTCTTC.

This clone was observed once. V is TRBV30 and J is TRBJ1-4; D unresolved. The CDR3 extends over 14 amino acids. Germline CDR1 and CDR2: GTSNPN and SVGIG (reference sequence). Deletions cut 0 bases from V and 7 bases from J, with 12 bases between. For the CDR3, the DNA is TGTGCCTGGAGTGTGACCCGGGGTCCTGAAAAACTGTTTTTT. This translates into CAWSVTRGPEKLFF.

The chain recombines TRBV11-2 with TRBJ2-4; 8 nucleotides match TRBD1. Germline V gene data show CDR1 as SGHAT and CDR2 as FQNNGV. The CDR3 runs 15 residues. With V trimmed by 1 base and J by 3 bases, 2 bases remained unmatched. CDR3 sequence: CASSLGGQGKNIQYF. CDR3 bases: TGTGCCAGCAGCTTAGGCGGACAGGGCAAAAACATTCAGTACTTC.

The chain links TRBV14 to TRBJ2-7; D is uncertain. The ends were cut back, 1 base at V and 9 bases at J, with 13 bases in the middle. Germline lookup yields CDR1 SGHDN and CDR2 FVKESK. The CDR3 totals 13 residues. CDR3 sequence: CASSQANPYGQYF. For the CDR3, the DNA is TGTGCCAGCAGCCAAGCTAATCCGTATGGGCAGTACTTC.

This chain joins TRBV29-1 and TRBJ2-7, with 7 bases aligning to TRBD1. J was trimmed by 1 base and V by 6 bases; bases with no gene match: 12. The CDR3 sequence is 15 residues long. Germline CDR1 and CDR2: SQVTM and ANQGSEA. CDR3 DNA sequence: TGCAGCGTCGAATACCGGGACAGACTTTCCTACGAGCAGTACTTC. It specifies CSVEYRDRLSYEQYF.